Listed below are T cell receptor beta chains from one sample, sequenced in a study of T cell repertoires in cytomegalovirus infection. TCRdb reanalysed the reads using MiXCR and keeps one entry per CDR3 protein. The sample lists about 900,000 distinct CDR3 sequences; around 29% were seen once. No antigen has been identified for these receptors. This specimen was cultured CD8+ T cells from PBMCs, taken from culture after CMV antigen stimulation. These TCRs come from a human donor in good health (CMV status not recorded). Some clones in this sample may be carry-over from other donors' samples. The CDR3 runs from the conserved cysteine through the conserved F or W. A D gene is named only where the DNA matches it firmly. The size entry is marked missing in some rows and otherwise reads once, few, many or a size class.

CDR3 protein	CDR3 DNA	D gene	clone size	V gene	J gene
CASGINPPGETGTGGSELFF	TGTGCCAGCGGGATCAATCCCCCAGGAGAGACCGGGACAGGGGGTTCGGAGCTGTTTTTT	TRBD1	many	TRBV6-2/TRBV6-3	TRBJ2-2
CASSYSTGSSSEQFF	TGTGCCAGCAGTTACTCGACAGGGTCGTCAAGTGAGCAGTTCTTC	TRBD1	.	TRBV6-5	TRBJ2-1
CASSRPRGEYNEQFF	TGCGCCAGCAGCCGCCCCAGGGGGGAGTACAATGAGCAGTTCTTC	.	.	TRBV5-1	TRBJ2-1
CASSLTRLEQFF	TGTGCCAGCAGCTTAACACGGTTAGAGCAGTTCTTC	.	.	TRBV7-9	TRBJ2-1
CASSLPGRIHTDTQYF	TGTGCCAGCAGTTTACCCGGACGGATACACACAGATACGCAGTATTTT	.	.	TRBV27	TRBJ2-3
CASSFWNLGELFF	TGTGCCAGCAGCTTCTGGAACCTGGGGGAGCTGTTTTTT	.	once	TRBV7-9	TRBJ2-2
CASSEDKRTGRDTGELFF	TGTGCCAGCAGTGAAGATAAAAGGACAGGGAGAGACACCGGAGAGCTGTTTTTT	TRBD1	.	TRBV2	TRBJ2-2
CSARGTGENNEQFF	TGCAGTGCTAGAGGGACAGGGGAGAACAATGAGCAGTTCTTC	TRBD1	.	TRBV20-1	TRBJ2-1
CASTKRTGGENYGYTF	TGTGCCAGCACCAAACGGACAGGGGGCGAAAACTATGGCTACACCTTC	TRBD1	.	TRBV6-2/TRBV6-3	TRBJ1-2
CASSYSIAGGATEAFF	TGTGCCAGCAGTTACTCAATAGCGGGAGGGGCCACTGAAGCTTTCTTT	.	few	TRBV6-2/TRBV6-3	TRBJ1-1
CASSWQLNTEAFF	TGTGCCAGCAGTTGGCAGCTGAACACTGAAGCTTTCTTT	.	few	TRBV27	TRBJ1-1
CATSRDRRGIYNEQFF	TGTGCCACCAGCAGAGATCGCAGGGGGATCTACAATGAGCAGTTCTTC	TRBD1	.	TRBV15	TRBJ2-1
CASTNDGATEAFF	TGTGCCAGCACCAACGACGGGGCAACCGAAGCTTTCTTT	.	few	TRBV6-1	TRBJ1-1
CATSRQGWDSNQPQHF	TGTGCCACCAGCAGACAGGGATGGGATAGCAATCAGCCCCAGCATTTT	.	few	TRBV15	TRBJ1-5
CASSYSWGADGYTF	TGTGCCAGCAGTTACTCGTGGGGTGCGGATGGCTACACCTTC	.	.	TRBV6-5	TRBJ1-2
CASSLQYRSAEAFF	TGTGCCAGCAGTTTACAGTACCGAAGTGCCGAAGCTTTCTTT	.	once	TRBV27	TRBJ1-1
CATSREAGFNQPQHF	TGTGCCACCAGCAGAGAGGCGGGGTTCAATCAGCCCCAGCATTTT	.	.	TRBV15	TRBJ1-5
CASSILSGGGQETQYF	TGTGCCAGTAGTATCCTTAGCGGGGGGGGCCAAGAGACCCAGTACTTC	TRBD2	.	TRBV19	TRBJ2-5
CASSFHRGHEQYF	TGTGCCAGCAGCTTCCACAGGGGTCACGAGCAGTACTTC	TRBD1	many	TRBV7-2	TRBJ2-7
CASAIEGPSYNEQFF	TGTGCCAGCGCGATCGAGGGGCCCTCCTACAATGAGCAGTTCTTC	.	.	TRBV12-3/TRBV12-4	TRBJ2-1
CASSYPDQGSPYEQYF	TGTGCCAGCAGTTACCCAGACCAGGGATCACCCTACGAGCAGTACTTC	.	.	TRBV6-8	TRBJ2-7
CATSPGTEQQFF	TGTGCCACCAGTCCCGGGACGGAACAGCAGTTCTTC	.	many	TRBV24-1	TRBJ2-1
CASSPPLGGESKNIQYF	TGTGCTAGCAGCCCCCCCTTGGGGGGTGAGTCCAAAAACATTCAGTACTTC	.	.	TRBV7-7	TRBJ2-4
CASTGGLNSPLHF	TGTGCCAGCACAGGGGGGCTTAATTCACCCCTCCACTTT	TRBD1	.	TRBV27	TRBJ1-6
CASSLETMGFYGYTF	TGTGCCAGCAGCTTAGAGACGATGGGGTTCTATGGCTACACCTTC	.	many	TRBV7-2	TRBJ1-2
CASSGASGTSGAFNEQFF	TGTGCCAGCAGCGGTGCTTCAGGGACTAGCGGGGCCTTCAATGAGCAGTTCTTC	TRBD2	.	TRBV5-5	TRBJ2-1
CASSVVRDFSTDTQYF	TGTGCCAGCAGCGTAGTACGGGACTTCAGCACAGATACGCAGTATTTT	.	.	TRBV9	TRBJ2-3
CASRGFGQPNTEAFF	TGCGCCAGCAGGGGGTTTGGACAGCCGAACACTGAAGCTTTCTTT	.	.	TRBV5-1	TRBJ1-1
CASTWTGGKSPLHF	TGTGCCAGTACCTGGACAGGGGGGAAATCACCCCTCCACTTT	TRBD1	.	TRBV19	TRBJ1-6
CASSFSGTGGVYYGYTF	TGTGCCAGCAGCTTCTCCGGGACAGGGGGCGTTTACTATGGCTACACCTTC	TRBD1	many	TRBV7-2	TRBJ1-2
CASSSYQTQYF	TGTGCCAGCAGCTCCTACCAGACCCAGTACTTC	.	many	TRBV7-2	TRBJ2-5
CASSQVEGYYGYTF	TGCGCCAGCAGCCAAGTTGAAGGCTACTATGGCTACACCTTC	.	few	TRBV4-3	TRBJ1-2
CASSRGLAGVTQYF	TGTGCCAGCAGTCGCGGACTAGCGGGAGTTACGCAGTATTTT	TRBD2	few	TRBV12-3/TRBV12-4	TRBJ2-3
CASSLDLAGGLRDEQFF	TGCGCCAGCAGCTTGGATCTAGCGGGGGGCCTAAGGGATGAGCAGTTCTTC	TRBD2	.	TRBV5-1	TRBJ2-1
CATSRTSGTGTGELFF	TGTGCCACCAGCAGGACCTCCGGGACAGGGACCGGGGAGCTGTTTTTT	TRBD1	once	TRBV15	TRBJ2-2
CSGRADTQYF	TGCAGCGGGCGAGCAGATACGCAGTATTTT	.	.	TRBV20-1	TRBJ2-3
CASSGAMEGTEAFF	TGTGCCAGCAGCGGTGCCATGGAGGGCACTGAAGCTTTCTTT	.	few	TRBV12-3/TRBV12-4	TRBJ1-1
CASSLGVAGGPTDTQYF	TGTGCCAGCAGCTTAGGGGTAGCGGGGGGGCCAACAGATACGCAGTATTTT	TRBD2	.	TRBV7-3	TRBJ2-3
CSVDGGRTMRSTEAFF	TGCAGCGTTGATGGGGGCCGAACTATGAGAAGCACTGAAGCTTTCTTT	.	few	TRBV29-1	TRBJ1-1
CASSRTSGGGNEQFF	TGTGCCAGCAGCCGAACTAGCGGGGGGGGGAATGAGCAGTTCTTC	TRBD2	many	TRBV7-6	TRBJ2-1
CASLPGTRATGELFF	TGTGCCAGCCTGCCCGGGACAAGGGCCACCGGGGAGCTGTTTTTT	.	.	TRBV27	TRBJ2-2
CASSLRAGQSSYNEQFF	TGTGCCAGCAGCTTACGTGCGGGTCAGAGCTCCTACAATGAGCAGTTCTTC	.	many	TRBV7-6	TRBJ2-1
CASSELYNEKLFF	TGTGCCAGCAGTGAACTTTATAATGAAAAACTGTTTTTT	.	.	TRBV25-1	TRBJ1-4